This is a list of T cell receptor beta chains from one sample in a study of T-cell memory formation after mild COVID-19. In TCRdb, the 5' RACE reads were re-called with MiXCR into one record per CDR3 protein. The table has under 450,000 distinct CDR3 sequences, around 20% seen once. Sequencing was carried out using PBMCs or a T cell subset sorted from them (not recorded which). These receptors all come from a man aged 18 to 35 who had mild COVID-19 (a few samples of this study predate the infection). Cell type and time point are not known. Both conserved end residues are part of each CDR3. The D gene is left open where the match is weak. A row's size may be missing; if present it is once, few, many or a size class.

v_gene	j_gene	d_gene	abundance	CDR3aa	CDR3nt
TRBV3-2	TRBJ1-1	-	many	CASSLCGGGPNTEAFF	TGTGCCAGCAGCCTCTGTGGGGGGGGTCCAAACACTGAAGCTTTCTTT
TRBV3-1	TRBJ2-1	-	-	CASSQGVRSAYNEQFF	TGTGCCAGCAGCCAAGGGGTGAGGTCTGCCTACAATGAGCAGTTCTTC
TRBV7-9	TRBJ2-3	-	few	CASSFLTRGGTDTQYF	TGTGCCAGCAGCTTTCTGACCAGGGGTGGCACAGATACGCAGTATTTT
TRBV28	TRBJ2-4	-	few	CASSWRGANIQYF	TGTGCCAGCAGTTGGAGGGGGGCTAACATTCAGTACTTC
TRBV24-1	TRBJ2-1	TRBD2	-	CATSEQTSGDWIGEQFF	TGTGCCACCAGTGAACAGACTAGCGGGGACTGGATTGGTGAGCAGTTCTTC
TRBV6-2/TRBV6-3	TRBJ2-3	TRBD2	-	CASLLGGGGGNTQYF	TGTGCCAGCCTCCTAGGAGGCGGGGGGGGAAATACGCAGTATTTT
TRBV12-3/TRBV12-4	TRBJ2-7	TRBD2	many	CASSFLAGGGEQYF	TGTGCCAGCAGTTTCCTAGCGGGGGGCGGTGAGCAGTACTTC
TRBV3-1	TRBJ1-1	-	-	CASSQDEWNTEAFF	TGTGCCAGCAGCCAAGATGAATGGAACACTGAAGCTTTCTTT
TRBV29-1	TRBJ1-1	-	few	CSVSFRSLNTEAFF	TGCAGCGTGTCTTTCAGGAGCCTGAACACTGAAGCTTTCTTT
TRBV20-1	TRBJ1-5	-	few	CSARSPNQPQHF	TGCAGTGCTAGATCCCCAAATCAGCCCCAGCATTTT
TRBV30	TRBJ2-1	-	few	CACNEQFF	TGTGCCTGCAATGAGCAGTTCTTC
TRBV9	TRBJ1-2	-	-	CASSVVPAGPGNYGYTF	TGTGCCAGCAGCGTAGTACCAGCCGGGCCGGGAAACTATGGCTACACCTTC
TRBV7-2	TRBJ2-3	-	-	CASSRQVTDTQYF	TGTGCCAGCAGCCGACAGGTCACAGATACGCAGTATTTT
TRBV20-1	TRBJ2-2	-	-	CSAPRGGRTGELFF	TGCAGTGCTCCAAGAGGGGGTCGCACCGGGGAGCTGTTTTTT
TRBV5-1	TRBJ1-1	-	-	CASSFLQGGNTEAFF	TGCGCCAGCAGCTTTCTCCAGGGTGGAAACACTGAAGCTTTCTTT
TRBV14	TRBJ2-4	-	-	CASSQPVDIQYF	TGTGCCAGCAGCCAACCCGTGGACATTCAGTACTTC
TRBV5-1	TRBJ1-1	-	-	CASSTRENTEAFF	TGCGCCAGCAGCACCAGGGAGAACACTGAAGCTTTCTTT
TRBV5-1	TRBJ2-3	TRBD1	-	CASSLQHSPGQGARDTQYF	TGCGCCAGCAGCTTGCAACATTCACCGGGACAGGGGGCGAGGGATACGCAGTATTTT
TRBV4-1	TRBJ1-1	TRBD1	-	CASSQVGQGVEAFF	TGCGCCAGCAGCCAAGTGGGACAGGGGGTTGAAGCTTTCTTT
TRBV2	TRBJ1-2	TRBD1	many	CASSERGGDGYTF	TGTGCCAGCAGTGAAAGAGGGGGCGATGGCTACACCTTC
TRBV7-3	TRBJ1-1	-	-	CASSLNPGRITEAFF	TGTGCCAGCAGCTTAAACCCCGGCCGGATCACTGAAGCTTTCTTT
TRBV7-8	TRBJ2-5	-	-	CASRRGWTGTSETQYF	TGTGCCAGCAGGAGGGGCTGGACCGGAACTTCAGAGACCCAGTACTTC
TRBV7-9	TRBJ2-3	TRBD1	few	CASSAATGSTDTQYF	TGTGCCAGCAGCGCGGCGACAGGGAGCACAGATACGCAGTATTTT
TRBV7-9	TRBJ1-1	-	few	CASSPAWSYEAFF	TGTGCCAGCAGCCCCGCTTGGTCCTATGAAGCTTTCTTT
TRBV6-5	TRBJ2-3	TRBD2	few	CASSRGTSPGDTQYF	TGTGCCAGCAGTCGGGGGACTAGCCCAGGAGATACGCAGTATTTT
TRBV12-3/TRBV12-4	TRBJ1-5	-	few	CASTPPGSGNQPQHF	TGTGCCAGCACCCCCCCAGGGTCGGGGAATCAGCCCCAGCATTTT
TRBV19	TRBJ2-1	TRBD2	-	CASSIAGRGGQDEQFF	TGTGCCAGTAGTATAGCTGGGCGGGGGGGCCAAGATGAGCAGTTCTTC
TRBV6-5	TRBJ2-5	-	many	CASSYSSIPSGRETQYF	TGTGCCAGCAGTTACTCGAGTATTCCGAGCGGGCGAGAGACCCAGTACTTC
TRBV4-2	TRBJ2-3	TRBD2	few	CASSQAGSSGGDTQYF	TGTGCCAGCAGCCAAGCGGGGTCTAGCGGGGGAGATACGCAGTATTTT
TRBV3-2	TRBJ1-1	-	-	CDESRRTGGEAFF	TGTGACGAGAGCAGAAGGACAGGTGGGGAAGCTTTCTTT
TRBV5-5	TRBJ1-5	-	-	CASSLEGRDWEPQHF	TGTGCCAGCAGCTTGGAAGGAAGGGATTGGGAGCCCCAGCATTTT
TRBV6-5	TRBJ1-1	-	few	CATTKSEGLNTEAFF	TGTGCCACCACGAAGTCTGAGGGCCTGAACACTGAAGCTTTCTTT
TRBV9	TRBJ1-2	-	few	CASSVGDIRNYGYTF	TGTGCCAGCAGCGTGGGGGATATTCGGAACTATGGCTACACCTTC
TRBV6-2/TRBV6-3	TRBJ2-3	TRBD1	-	CASIRGPTQTQYF	TGTGCCAGCATAAGGGGGCCAACCCAGACGCAGTATTTT
TRBV7-9	TRBJ2-1	-	few	CASSFGLDGNEQFF	TGTGCCAGCAGCTTCGGTCTAGACGGCAATGAGCAGTTCTTC
TRBV6-5	TRBJ2-1	TRBD2	many	CASKLAGGSYNEQFF	TGTGCCAGCAAGCTAGCGGGGGGGAGTTACAATGAGCAGTTCTTC
TRBV6-5	TRBJ2-3	-	-	CASSYLGSGTDTQYF	TGTGCCAGCAGTTATCTAGGGTCTGGGACAGATACGCAGTATTTT
TRBV7-9	TRBJ1-6	TRBD1	few	CASRADGTGVYSPLHF	TGTGCCAGCAGGGCGGACGGGACAGGGGTGTATTCACCCCTCCACTTT
TRBV3-1	TRBJ2-1	-	few	CASSQGREQFF	TGTGCCAGCAGCCAAGGCAGAGAGCAGTTCTTC
TRBV7-2	TRBJ1-1	-	few	CASSLAIAGAEAFF	TGTGCCAGCAGCTTAGCAATAGCGGGGGCTGAAGCTTTCTTT
TRBV2	TRBJ2-1	TRBD2	few	CASSDGGTKAYEQFF	TGTGCCAGCAGTGATGGGGGGACTAAGGCGTATGAGCAGTTCTTC
TRBV29-1	TRBJ2-7	-	many	CSAGRQESTEQYF	TGCAGCGCTGGGCGACAAGAGTCAACCGAGCAGTACTTC
TRBV2	TRBJ2-5	-	-	CASNRDEETQYF	TGTGCCAGCAACCGGGATGAGGAGACCCAGTACTTC
TRBV2	TRBJ1-1	-	few	CARSTAKTEAFF	TGTGCCAGAAGTACAGCTAAGACAGAAGCTTTCTTT
TRBV2	TRBJ2-3	-	few	CASTLGFPDTQYF	TGTGCCAGCACCCTGGGGTTCCCAGATACGCAGTATTTT
TRBV3-1	TRBJ2-4	TRBD2	-	CASSQGVGGLENIQYF	TGTGCCAGCAGCCAAGGAGTGGGGGGGTTAGAAAACATTCAGTACTTC
TRBV4-3	TRBJ2-1	-	-	CASSQAWVTSRDEQFF	TGCGCCAGCAGCCAAGCATGGGTAACTAGCAGGGATGAGCAGTTCTTC
TRBV3-1	TRBJ2-3	-	-	CASSQLGQTTDTQYF	TGTGCCAGCAGCCAATTAGGACAGACGACAGATACGCAGTATTTT
TRBV12-3/TRBV12-4	TRBJ2-7	TRBD1	-	CASRSGAGGGEQYF	TGTGCCAGCAGGTCAGGGGCAGGGGGCGGCGAGCAGTACTTC
TRBV7-6	TRBJ2-5	TRBD2	-	CASSQRTGGETQYF	TGTGCCAGCAGCCAAAGGACGGGGGGAGAGACCCAGTACTTC
TRBV5-1	TRBJ1-2	-	-	CASSEDLYGYTF	TGCGCCAGCAGCGAGGACCTTTATGGCTACACCTTC
TRBV4-3	TRBJ2-7	TRBD2	few	CASSQDTLAGLQYF	TGCGCCAGCAGCCAAGATACGCTAGCGGGCCTGCAGTACTTC
TRBV29-1	TRBJ1-1	-	-	CSAGPGHLNTEAFF	TGCAGCGCTGGGCCGGGACACTTGAACACTGAAGCTTTCTTT
TRBV11-2	TRBJ1-2	TRBD1	few	CASSLAFRGFYGYTF	TGTGCCAGCAGCTTAGCGTTCAGGGGGTTTTATGGCTACACCTTC
TRBV12-3/TRBV12-4	TRBJ2-3	-	few	CASSFRAVFTDTQYF	TGTGCCAGCAGTTTTCGGGCTGTATTCACAGATACGCAGTATTTT
TRBV29-1	TRBJ1-1	TRBD1	few	CSVVVQGENTEAFF	TGCAGCGTTGTGGTCCAGGGGGAGAACACTGAAGCTTTCTTT
TRBV20-1	TRBJ2-1	TRBD2	few	CSAQREYNEQFF	TGCAGTGCCCAGCGGGAATACAATGAGCAGTTCTTC
TRBV29-1	TRBJ2-1	-	few	CSVPRDTSGEQFF	TGCAGCGTACCCCGGGACACCTCGGGTGAGCAGTTCTTC
TRBV6-2/TRBV6-3	TRBJ2-7	-	few	CASSYGGIVYEQYF	TGTGCCAGCAGTTACGGGGGGATAGTCTACGAGCAGTACTTC